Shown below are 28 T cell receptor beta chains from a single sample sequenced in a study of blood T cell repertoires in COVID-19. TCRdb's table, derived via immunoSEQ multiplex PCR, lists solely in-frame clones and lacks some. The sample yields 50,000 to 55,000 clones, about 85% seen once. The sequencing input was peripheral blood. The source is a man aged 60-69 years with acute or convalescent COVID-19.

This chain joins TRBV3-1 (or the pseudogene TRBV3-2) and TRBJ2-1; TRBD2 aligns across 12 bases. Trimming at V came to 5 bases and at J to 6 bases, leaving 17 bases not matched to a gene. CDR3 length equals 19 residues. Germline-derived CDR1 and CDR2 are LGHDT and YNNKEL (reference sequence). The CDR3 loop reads CASSAWTGVRLAGVNEQFF. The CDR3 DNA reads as TGTGCCAGCAGCGCTTGGACAGGGGTCCGACTAGCGGGAGTCAATGAGCAGTTCTTC.

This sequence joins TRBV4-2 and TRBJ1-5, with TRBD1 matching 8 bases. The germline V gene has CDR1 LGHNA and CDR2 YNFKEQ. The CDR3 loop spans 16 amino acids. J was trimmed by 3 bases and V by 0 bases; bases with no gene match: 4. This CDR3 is CASSQDPGGVNQPQHF. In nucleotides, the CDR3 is TGTGCCAGCAGCCAAGATCCAGGGGGCGTCAATCAGCCCCAGCATTTT.

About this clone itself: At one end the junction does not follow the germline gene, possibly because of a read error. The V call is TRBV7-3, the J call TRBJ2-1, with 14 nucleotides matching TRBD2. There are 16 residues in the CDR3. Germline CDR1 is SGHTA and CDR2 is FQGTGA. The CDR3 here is CASSPRPPGLAGEWVF. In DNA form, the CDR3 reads TGTGCCAGCAGCCCCCGCCCCCCGGGACTAGCGGGAGAGTGGGTCTTC. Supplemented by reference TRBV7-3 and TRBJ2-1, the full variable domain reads GAGVSQTPSNKVTEKGKYVELRCDPISGHTALYWYRQSLGQGPEFLIYFQGTGAADDSGLPNDRFFAVRPEGSVSTLKIQRTERGDSAVYLCASSPRPPGLAGEWVFGPGTRLTVL.

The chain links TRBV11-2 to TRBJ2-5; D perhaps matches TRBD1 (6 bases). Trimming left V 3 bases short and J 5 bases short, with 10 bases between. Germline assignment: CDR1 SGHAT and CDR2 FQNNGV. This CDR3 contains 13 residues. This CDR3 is CASSLDSRETQYF. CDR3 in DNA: TGTGCCAGCAGCTTGGACAGCAGGGAGACCCAGTACTTC.

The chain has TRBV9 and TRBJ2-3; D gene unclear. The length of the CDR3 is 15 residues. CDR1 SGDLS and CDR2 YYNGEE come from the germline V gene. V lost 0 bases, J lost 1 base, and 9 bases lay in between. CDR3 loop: CASSVGVVGTDTQYF. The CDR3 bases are TGTGCCAGCAGCGTAGGCGTTGTCGGCACAGATACGCAGTATTTT.

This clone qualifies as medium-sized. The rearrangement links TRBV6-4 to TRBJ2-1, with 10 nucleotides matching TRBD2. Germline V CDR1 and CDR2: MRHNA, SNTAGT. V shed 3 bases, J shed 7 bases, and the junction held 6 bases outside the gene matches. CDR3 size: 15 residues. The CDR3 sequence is CASSELAGEPNEQFF. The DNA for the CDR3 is TGTGCCAGCAGTGAGCTAGCGGGAGAACCAAATGAGCAGTTCTTC.

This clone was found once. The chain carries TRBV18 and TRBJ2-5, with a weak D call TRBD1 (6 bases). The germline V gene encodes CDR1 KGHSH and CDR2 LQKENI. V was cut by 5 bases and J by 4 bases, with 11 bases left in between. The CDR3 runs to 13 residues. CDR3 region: CASSANRVETQYF. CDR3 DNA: TGTGCCAGCTCAGCGAACAGGGTAGAGACCCAGTACTTC.

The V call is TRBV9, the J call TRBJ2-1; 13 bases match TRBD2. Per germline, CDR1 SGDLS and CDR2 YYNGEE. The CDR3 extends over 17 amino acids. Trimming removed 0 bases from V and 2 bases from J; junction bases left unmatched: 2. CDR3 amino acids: CASSVVGTSGTYNEQFF. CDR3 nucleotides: TGTGCCAGCAGCGTAGTAGGGACTAGCGGGACCTACAATGAGCAGTTCTTC.

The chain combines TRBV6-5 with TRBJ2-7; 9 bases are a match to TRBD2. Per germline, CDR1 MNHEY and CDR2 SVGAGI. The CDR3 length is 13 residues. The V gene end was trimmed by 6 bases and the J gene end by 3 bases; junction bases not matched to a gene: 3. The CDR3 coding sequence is TGTGCCAGCAGATTAGCGGGGGACTACGAGCAGTACTTC. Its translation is CASRLAGDYEQYF.

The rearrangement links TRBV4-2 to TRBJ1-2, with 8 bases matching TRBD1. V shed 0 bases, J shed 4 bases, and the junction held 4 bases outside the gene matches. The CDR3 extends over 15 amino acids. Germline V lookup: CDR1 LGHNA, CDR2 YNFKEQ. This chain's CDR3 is CASSQDSGQAYGYTF. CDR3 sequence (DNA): TGTGCCAGCAGCCAAGATTCGGGACAGGCCTATGGCTACACCTTC.

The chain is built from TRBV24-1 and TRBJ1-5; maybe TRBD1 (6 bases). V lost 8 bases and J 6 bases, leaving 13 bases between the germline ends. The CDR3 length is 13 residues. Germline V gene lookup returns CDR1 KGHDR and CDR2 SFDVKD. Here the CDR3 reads CATNKGEGQPQHF. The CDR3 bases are TGTGCCACCAACAAGGGGGAAGGTCAGCCCCAGCATTTT.

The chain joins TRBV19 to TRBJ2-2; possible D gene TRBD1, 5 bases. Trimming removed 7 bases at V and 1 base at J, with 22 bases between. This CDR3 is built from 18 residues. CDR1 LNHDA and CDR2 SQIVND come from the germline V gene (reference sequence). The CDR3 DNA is TGTGCCAGTACTAAGGGGCAGGGTTACCACCTGAACACCGGGGAGCTGTTTTTT. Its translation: CASTKGQGYHLNTGELFF.

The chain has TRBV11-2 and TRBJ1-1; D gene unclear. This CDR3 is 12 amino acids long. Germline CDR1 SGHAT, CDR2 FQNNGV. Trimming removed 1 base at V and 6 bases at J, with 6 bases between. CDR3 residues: CASSLVSSEAFF. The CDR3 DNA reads TGTGCCAGCAGCTTAGTTTCCTCTGAAGCTTTCTTT.

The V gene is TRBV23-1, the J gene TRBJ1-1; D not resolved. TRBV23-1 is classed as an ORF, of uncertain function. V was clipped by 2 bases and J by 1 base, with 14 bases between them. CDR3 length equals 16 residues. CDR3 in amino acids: CASSQKVRRRNTEAFF. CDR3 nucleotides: TGCGCCAGCAGTCAAAAGGTAAGACGGAGGAACACTGAAGCTTTCTTT.

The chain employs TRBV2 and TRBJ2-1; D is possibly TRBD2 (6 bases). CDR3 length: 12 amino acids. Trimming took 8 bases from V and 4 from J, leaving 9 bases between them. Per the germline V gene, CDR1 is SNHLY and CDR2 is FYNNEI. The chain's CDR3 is CASRDFYNEQFF. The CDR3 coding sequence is TGTGCCAGCCGGGACTTTTACAATGAGCAGTTCTTC.

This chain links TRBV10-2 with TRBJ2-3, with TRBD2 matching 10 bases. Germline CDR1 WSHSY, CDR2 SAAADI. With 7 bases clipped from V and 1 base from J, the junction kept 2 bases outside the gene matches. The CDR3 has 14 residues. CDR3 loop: CASMGTSGTDTQYF. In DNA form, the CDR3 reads TGCGCCAGCATGGGGACTAGCGGCACAGATACGCAGTATTTT.

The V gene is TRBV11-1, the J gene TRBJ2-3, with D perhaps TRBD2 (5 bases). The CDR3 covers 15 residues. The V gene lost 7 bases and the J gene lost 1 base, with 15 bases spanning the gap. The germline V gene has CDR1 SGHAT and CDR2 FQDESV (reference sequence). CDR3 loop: CASKLRGWGTDTQYF. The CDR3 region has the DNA TGTGCCAGCAAACTTCGCGGGTGGGGCACAGATACGCAGTATTTT. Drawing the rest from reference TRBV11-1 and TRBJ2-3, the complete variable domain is EAEVAQSPRYKITEKSQAVAFWCDPISGHATLYWYRQILGQGPELLVQFQDESVVDDSQLPKDRFSAERLKGVDSTLKIQPAELGDSAMYLCASKLRGWGTDTQYFGPGTRLTVL.

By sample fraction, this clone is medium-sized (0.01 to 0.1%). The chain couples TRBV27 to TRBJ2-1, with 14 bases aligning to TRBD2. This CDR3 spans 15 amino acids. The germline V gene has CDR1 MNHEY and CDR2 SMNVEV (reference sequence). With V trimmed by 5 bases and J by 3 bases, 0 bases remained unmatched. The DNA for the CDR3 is TGTGCCAGCAGTGGGACTAGCGGGAGCTACAATGAGCAGTTCTTC. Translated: CASSGTSGSYNEQFF.

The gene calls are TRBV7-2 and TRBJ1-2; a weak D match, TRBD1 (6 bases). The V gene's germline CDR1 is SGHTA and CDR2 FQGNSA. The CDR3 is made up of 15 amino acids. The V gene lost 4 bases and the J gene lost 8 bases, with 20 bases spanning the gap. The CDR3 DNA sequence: TGTGCCAGCAGCTCCGGCCCGGGGACATTGAAGGGCTACACCTTC. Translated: CASSSGPGTLKGYTF.

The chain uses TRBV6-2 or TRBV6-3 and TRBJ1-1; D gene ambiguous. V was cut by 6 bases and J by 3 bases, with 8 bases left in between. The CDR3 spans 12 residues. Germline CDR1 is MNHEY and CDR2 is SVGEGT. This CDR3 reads CASSYKYTEAFF. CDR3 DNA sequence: TGTGCCAGCAGCTATAAATACACTGAAGCTTTCTTT.

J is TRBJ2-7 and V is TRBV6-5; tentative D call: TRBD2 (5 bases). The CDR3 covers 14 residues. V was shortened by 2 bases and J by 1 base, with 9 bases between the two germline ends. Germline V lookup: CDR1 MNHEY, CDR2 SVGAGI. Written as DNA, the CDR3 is TGTGCCAGCAGTTACCGCACGGGGTCCTACGAGCAGTACTTC. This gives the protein CASSYRTGSYEQYF.

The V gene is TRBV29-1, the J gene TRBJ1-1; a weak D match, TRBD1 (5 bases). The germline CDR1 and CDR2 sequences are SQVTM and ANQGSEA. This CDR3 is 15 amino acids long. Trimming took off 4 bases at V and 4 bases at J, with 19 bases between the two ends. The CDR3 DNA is TGCAGCGTTGCCAGGGAGGGAGTAAGGGGCACTGAAGCTTTCTTT. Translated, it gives CSVAREGVRGTEAFF.

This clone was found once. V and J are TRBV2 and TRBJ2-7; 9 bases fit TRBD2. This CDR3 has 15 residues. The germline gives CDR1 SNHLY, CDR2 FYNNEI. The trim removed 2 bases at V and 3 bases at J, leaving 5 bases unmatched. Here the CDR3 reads CASSEWASGIYEQYF. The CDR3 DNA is TGTGCCAGCAGTGAATGGGCTAGCGGGATCTACGAGCAGTACTTC.

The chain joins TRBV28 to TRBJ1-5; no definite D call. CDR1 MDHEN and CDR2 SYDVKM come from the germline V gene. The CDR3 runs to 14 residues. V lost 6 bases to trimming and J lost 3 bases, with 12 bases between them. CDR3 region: CASSVSGDNQPQHF. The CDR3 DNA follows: TGTGCCAGCAGCGTCAGCGGGGACAATCAGCCCCAGCATTTT.

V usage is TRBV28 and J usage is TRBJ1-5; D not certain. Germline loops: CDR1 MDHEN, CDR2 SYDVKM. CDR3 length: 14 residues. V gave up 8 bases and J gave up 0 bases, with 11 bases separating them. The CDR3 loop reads CASAAPYSNQPQHF. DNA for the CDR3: TGTGCCAGCGCGGCACCATATAGCAATCAGCCCCAGCATTTT.

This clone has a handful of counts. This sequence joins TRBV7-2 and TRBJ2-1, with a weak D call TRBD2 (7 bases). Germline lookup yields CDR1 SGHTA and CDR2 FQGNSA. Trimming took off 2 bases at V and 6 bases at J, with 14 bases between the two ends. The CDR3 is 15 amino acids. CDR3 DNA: TGTGCCAGCAGCTTATTGTGGGAGGGGGGCAATGAGCAGTTCTTC. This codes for CASSLLWEGGNEQFF.

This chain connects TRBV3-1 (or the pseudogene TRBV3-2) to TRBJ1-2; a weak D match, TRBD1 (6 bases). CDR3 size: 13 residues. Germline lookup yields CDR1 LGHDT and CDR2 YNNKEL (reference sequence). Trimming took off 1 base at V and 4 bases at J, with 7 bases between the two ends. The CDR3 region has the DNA TGTGCCAGCAGCCAAGCAGGGGCCTATGGCTACACCTTC. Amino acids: CASSQAGAYGYTF.

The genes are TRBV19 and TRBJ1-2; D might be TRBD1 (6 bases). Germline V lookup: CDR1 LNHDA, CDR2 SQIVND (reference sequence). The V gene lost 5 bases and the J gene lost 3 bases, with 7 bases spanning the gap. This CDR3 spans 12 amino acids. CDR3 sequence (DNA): TGTGCCAGTAGTTACAGGGACTATGGCTACACCTTC. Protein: CASSYRDYGYTF.